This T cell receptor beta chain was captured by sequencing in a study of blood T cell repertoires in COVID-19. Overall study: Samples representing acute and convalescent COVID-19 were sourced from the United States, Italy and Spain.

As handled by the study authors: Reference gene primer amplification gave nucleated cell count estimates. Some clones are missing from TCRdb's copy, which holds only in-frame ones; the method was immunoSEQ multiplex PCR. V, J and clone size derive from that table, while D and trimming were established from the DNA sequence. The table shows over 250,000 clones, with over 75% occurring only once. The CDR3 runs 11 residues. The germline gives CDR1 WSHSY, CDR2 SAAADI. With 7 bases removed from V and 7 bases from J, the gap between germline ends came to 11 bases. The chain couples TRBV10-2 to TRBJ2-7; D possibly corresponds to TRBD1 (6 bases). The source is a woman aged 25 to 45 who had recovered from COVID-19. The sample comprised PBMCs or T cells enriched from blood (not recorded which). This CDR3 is CASMGAGEQYF. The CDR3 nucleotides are TGCGCCAGCATGGGGGCTGGGGAGCAGTACTTC.